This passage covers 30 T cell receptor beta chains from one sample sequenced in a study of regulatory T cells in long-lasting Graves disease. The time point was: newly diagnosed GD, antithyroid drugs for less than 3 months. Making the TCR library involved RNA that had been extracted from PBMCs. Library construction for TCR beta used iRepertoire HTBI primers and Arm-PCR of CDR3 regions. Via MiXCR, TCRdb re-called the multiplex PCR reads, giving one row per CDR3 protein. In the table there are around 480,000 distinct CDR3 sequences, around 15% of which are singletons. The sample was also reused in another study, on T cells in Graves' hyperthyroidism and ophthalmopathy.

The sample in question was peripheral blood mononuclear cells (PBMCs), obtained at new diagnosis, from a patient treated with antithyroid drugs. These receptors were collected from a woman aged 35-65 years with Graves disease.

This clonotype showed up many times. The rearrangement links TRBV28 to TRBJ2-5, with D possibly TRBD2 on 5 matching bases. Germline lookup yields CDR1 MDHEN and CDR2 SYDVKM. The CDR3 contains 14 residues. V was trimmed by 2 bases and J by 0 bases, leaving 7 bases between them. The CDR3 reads CASSLQEDQETQYF. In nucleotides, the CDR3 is TGTGCCAGCAGTTTACAGGAGGACCAAGAGACCCAGTACTTC. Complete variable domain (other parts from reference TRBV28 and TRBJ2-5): DVKVTQSSRYLVKRTGEKVFLECVQDMDHENMFWYRQDPGLGLRLIYFSYDVKMKEKGDIPEGYSVSREKKERFSLILESASTNQTSMYLCASSLQEDQETQYFGPGTRLLVL.

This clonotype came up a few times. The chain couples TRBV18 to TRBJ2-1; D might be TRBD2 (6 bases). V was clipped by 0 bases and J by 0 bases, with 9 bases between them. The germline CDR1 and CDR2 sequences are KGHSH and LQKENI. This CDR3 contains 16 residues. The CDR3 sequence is CASSPPTGDSYNEQFF. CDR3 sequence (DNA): TGTGCCAGCTCACCACCAACGGGGGACTCCTACAATGAGCAGTTCTTC.

CDR3 loop: CASSQSSGGRSTDTQYF. CDR3 DNA sequence: TGCGCCAGCAGCCAATCTAGCGGGGGCCGAAGCACAGATACGCAGTATTTT. The chain has TRBV4-1 and TRBJ2-3; TRBD2 agrees at 10 bases. The CDR3 is made up of 17 amino acids. Germline V gives CDR1 MGHRA, CDR2 YSYEKL. Trimming cost V 2 bases and J 0 bases; bases outside gene matches: 5.

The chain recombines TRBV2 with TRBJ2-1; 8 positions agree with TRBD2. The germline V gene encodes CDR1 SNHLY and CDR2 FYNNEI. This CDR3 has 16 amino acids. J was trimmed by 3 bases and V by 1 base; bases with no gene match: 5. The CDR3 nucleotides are TGTGCCAGCAGTGAAGTTCGCGGGGGGCTCTACAATGAGCAGTTCTTC. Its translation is CASSEVRGGLYNEQFF.

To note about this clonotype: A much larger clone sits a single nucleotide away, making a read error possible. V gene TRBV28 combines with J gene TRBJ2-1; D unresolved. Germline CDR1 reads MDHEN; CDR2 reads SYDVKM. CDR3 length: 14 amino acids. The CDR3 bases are TGTGCCAGCAGCTCGTATGAGGCGGCGAATGAGCGGTTCTTC. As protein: CASSSYEAANERFF.

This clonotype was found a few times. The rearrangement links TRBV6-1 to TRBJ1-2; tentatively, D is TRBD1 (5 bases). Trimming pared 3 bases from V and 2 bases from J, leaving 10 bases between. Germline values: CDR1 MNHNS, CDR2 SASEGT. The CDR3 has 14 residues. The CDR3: CASSDPGLNYGYTF. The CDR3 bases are TGTGCCAGCAGTGACCCAGGGTTGAACTATGGCTACACCTTC.

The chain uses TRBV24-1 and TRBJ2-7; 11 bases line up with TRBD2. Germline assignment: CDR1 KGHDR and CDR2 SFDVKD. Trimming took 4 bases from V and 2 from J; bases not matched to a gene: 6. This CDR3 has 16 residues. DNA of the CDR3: TGTGCCACCAGTGACCTAACTAGCGGGGGACCCTACGAGCAGTACTTC. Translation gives CATSDLTSGGPYEQYF.

The CDR3 region is CASNDRGPSYEQYF. CDR3 coding DNA: TGTGCCAGCAACGACAGGGGACCCTCCTACGAGCAGTACTTC. This sequence joins TRBV12-3 or TRBV12-4 and TRBJ2-7; 8 bases agree with TRBD1. This CDR3 comprises 14 residues. Germline trimming cut 7 bases from V and 0 bases from J; bases unmatched to any gene: 5.

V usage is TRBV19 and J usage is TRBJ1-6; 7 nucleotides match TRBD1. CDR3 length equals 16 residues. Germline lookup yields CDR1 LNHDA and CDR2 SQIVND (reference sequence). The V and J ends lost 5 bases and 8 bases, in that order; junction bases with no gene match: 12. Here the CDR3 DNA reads TGTGCCAGTAGTTTCCCCAGGGACAGAGCTGATTCACCCCTCCACTTT. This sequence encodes CASSFPRDRADSPLHF.

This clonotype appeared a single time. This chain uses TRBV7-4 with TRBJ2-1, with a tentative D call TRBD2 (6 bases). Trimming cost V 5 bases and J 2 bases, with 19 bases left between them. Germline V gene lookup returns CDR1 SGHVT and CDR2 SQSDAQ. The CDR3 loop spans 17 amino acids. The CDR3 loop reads CASSQVDWTNPYNEQFF. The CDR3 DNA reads TGTGCCAGCAGCCAAGTGGATTGGACTAACCCCTACAATGAGCAGTTCTTC. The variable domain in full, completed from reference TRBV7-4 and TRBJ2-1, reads GAGVSQSPRYKVAKRGRDVALRCDSISGHVTLYWYRQTLGQGSEVLTYSQSDAQRDKSGRPSGRFSAERPERSVSTLKIQRTEQGDSAVYLCASSQVDWTNPYNEQFFGPGTRLTVL.

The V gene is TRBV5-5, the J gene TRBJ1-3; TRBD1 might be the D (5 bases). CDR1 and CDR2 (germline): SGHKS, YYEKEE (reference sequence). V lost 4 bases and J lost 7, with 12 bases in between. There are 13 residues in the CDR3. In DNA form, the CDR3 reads TGTGCCAGCAGCCTGGGGCCGGGGAACACCATATATTTT. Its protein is CASSLGPGNTIYF.

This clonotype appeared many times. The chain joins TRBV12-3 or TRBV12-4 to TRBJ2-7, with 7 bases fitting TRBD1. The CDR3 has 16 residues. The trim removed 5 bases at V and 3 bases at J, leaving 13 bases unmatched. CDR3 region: CASSPLGGRGFYEQYF. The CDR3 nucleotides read TGTGCCAGCAGTCCATTAGGGGGCAGGGGGTTCTACGAGCAGTACTTC.

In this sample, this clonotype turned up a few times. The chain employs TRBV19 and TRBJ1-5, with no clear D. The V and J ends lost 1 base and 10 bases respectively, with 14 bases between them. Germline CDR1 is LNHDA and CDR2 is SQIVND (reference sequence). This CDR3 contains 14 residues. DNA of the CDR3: TGTGCCAGTAGTATAGGCAGACTGTTCGAACCCCAGCATTTT. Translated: CASSIGRLFEPQHF.

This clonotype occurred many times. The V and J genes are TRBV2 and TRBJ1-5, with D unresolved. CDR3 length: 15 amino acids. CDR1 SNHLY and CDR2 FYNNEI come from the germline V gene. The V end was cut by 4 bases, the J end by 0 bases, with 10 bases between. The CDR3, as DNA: TGTGCCAGCAGTGTATGGCAGGATAGCAATCAGCCCCAGCATTTT. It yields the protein CASSVWQDSNQPQHF.

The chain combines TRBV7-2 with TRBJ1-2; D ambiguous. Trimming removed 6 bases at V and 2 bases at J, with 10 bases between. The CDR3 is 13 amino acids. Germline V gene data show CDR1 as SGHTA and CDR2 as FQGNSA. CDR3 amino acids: CASRPPVNYGYTF. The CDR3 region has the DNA TGTGCCAGCAGACCACCAGTGAACTATGGCTACACCTTC.

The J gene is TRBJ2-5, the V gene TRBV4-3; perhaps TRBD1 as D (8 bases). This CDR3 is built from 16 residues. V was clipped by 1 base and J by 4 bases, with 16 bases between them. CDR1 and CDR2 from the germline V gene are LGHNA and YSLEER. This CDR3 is CASSQAEQGGGETQYF. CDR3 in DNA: TGCGCCAGCAGCCAAGCGGAACAGGGGGGGGGAGAGACCCAGTACTTC.

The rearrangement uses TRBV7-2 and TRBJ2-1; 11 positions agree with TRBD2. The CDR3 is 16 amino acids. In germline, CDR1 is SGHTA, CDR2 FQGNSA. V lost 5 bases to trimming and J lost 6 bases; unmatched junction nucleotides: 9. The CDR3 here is CASSLGLAVGGNEQFF. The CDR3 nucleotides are TGTGCCAGCAGCCTGGGACTAGCGGTGGGGGGCAATGAGCAGTTCTTC.

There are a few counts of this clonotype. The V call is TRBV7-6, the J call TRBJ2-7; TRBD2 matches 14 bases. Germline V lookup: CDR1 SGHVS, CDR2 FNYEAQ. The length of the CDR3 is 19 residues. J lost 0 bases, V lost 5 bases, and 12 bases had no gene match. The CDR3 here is CASSARQGLAGAFSYEQYF. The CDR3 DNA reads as TGTGCCAGCAGCGCACGACAGGGACTAGCGGGGGCCTTCTCCTACGAGCAGTACTTC.

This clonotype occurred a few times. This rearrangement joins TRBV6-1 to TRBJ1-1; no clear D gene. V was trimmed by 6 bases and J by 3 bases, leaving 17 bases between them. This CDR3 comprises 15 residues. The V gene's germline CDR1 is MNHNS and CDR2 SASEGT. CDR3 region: CASRPGNKRHTEAFF. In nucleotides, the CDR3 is TGTGCCAGCAGGCCTGGAAACAAAAGGCACACTGAAGCTTTCTTT.

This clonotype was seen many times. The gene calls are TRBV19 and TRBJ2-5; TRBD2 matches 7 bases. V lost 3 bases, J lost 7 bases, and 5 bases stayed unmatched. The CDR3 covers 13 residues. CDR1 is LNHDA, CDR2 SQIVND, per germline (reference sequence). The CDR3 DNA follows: TGTGCCAGTAGTATTGAAGGGGAGGGGACCCAGTACTTC. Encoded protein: CASSIEGEGTQYF.

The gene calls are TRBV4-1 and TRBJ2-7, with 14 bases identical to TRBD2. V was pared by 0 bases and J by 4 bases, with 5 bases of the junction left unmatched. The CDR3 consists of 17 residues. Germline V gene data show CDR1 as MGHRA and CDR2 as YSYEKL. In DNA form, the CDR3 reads TGCGCCAGCAGCCAAGATAGGACTAGCGGGGGGCAGTACGAGCAGTACTTC. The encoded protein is CASSQDRTSGGQYEQYF.

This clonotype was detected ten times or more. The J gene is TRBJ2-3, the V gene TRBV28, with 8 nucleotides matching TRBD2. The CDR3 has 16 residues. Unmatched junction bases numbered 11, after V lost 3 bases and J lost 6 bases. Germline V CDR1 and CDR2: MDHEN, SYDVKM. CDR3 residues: CASSFQAGGVLDTQYF. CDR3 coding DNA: TGTGCCAGCAGTTTTCAGGCGGGGGGCGTGCTGGATACGCAGTATTTT.

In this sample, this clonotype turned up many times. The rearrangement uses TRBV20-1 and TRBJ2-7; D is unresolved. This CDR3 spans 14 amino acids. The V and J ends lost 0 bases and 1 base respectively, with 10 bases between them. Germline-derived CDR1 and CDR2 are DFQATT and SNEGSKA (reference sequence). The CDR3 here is CSARDSWPSYEQYF. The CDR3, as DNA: TGCAGTGCTAGAGATTCCTGGCCATCCTACGAGCAGTACTTC.

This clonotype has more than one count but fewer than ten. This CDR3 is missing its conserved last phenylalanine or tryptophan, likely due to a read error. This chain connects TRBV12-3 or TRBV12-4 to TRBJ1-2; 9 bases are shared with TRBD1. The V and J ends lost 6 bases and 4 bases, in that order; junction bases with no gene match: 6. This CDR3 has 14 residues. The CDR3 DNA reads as TGTGCCAGCAGCCGACAGGACAGGGGCTATGGCTACACCATC. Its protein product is CASSRQDRGYGYTI.

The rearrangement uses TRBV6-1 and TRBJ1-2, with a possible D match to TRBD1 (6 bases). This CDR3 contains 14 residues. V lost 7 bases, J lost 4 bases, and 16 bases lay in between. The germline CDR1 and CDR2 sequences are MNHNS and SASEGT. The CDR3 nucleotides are TGTGCCAGCAAGGTGTTACGGACAGCCTATGGCTACACCTTC. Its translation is CASKVLRTAYGYTF.

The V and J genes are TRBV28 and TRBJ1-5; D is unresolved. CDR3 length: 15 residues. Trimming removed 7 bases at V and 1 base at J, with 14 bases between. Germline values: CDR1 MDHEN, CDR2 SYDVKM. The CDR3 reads CASNSHSSSNQPQHF. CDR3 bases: TGTGCCAGCAACAGCCACTCTTCGAGCAATCAGCCCCAGCATTTT.

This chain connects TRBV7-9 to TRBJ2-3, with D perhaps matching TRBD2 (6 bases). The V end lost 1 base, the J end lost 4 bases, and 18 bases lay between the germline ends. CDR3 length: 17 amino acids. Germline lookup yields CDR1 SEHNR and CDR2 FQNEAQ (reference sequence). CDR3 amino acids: CASSLESPAGSPDTQYF. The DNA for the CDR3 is TGTGCCAGCAGCTTAGAATCCCCAGCGGGCTCACCAGATACGCAGTATTTT.

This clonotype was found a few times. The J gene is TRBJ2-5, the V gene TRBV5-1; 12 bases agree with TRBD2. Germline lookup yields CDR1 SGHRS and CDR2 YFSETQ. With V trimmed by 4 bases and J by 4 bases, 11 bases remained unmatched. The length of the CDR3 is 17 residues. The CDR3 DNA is TGCGCCAGCAGCCCGCTAGCGGGGGGGCGTGGGTCAGAGACCCAGTACTTC. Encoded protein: CASSPLAGGRGSETQYF.

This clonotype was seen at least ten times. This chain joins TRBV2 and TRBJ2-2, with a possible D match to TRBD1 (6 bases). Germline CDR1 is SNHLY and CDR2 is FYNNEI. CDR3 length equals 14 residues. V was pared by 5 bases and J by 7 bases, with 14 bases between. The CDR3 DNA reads TGTGCCAGCAGTCCCACAGGGCTTGGCGGGGAGCTGTTTTTT. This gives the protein CASSPTGLGGELFF.

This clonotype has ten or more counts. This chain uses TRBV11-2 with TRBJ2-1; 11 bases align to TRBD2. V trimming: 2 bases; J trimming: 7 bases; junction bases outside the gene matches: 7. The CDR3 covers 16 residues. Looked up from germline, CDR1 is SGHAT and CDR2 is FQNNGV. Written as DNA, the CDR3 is TGTGCCAGCAGCTTATGGGGACTAGCGGCCGGAAATGAGCAGTTCTTC. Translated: CASSLWGLAAGNEQFF.